A single sample gave rise to the 8 T cell receptor beta chains below, sequenced in a study of blood T cells in healthy people across ages. Together with a sample-barcoded 5' primer, a J-beta primer mix was included in a second PCR lasting roughly 6 to 12 cycles. TCRdb ran MiXCR on the 5' RACE reads and lists one entry per CDR3 protein. The sample consists of roughly 1,800,000 distinct CDR3 sequences, just under 50% of them appearing once. The sequenced material came from blood. Receptor source: a middle-aged woman in good health.

The CDR3 DNA reads as TGTGCCAGCAGTCCACAAGGCCGCGATCAGCCCCAGCATTTT. Its protein product is CASSPQGRDQPQHF. The chain joins TRBV6-6 to TRBJ1-5; D remains ambiguous. Germline V gives CDR1 MNHNY, CDR2 SVGAGI (reference sequence). V gave up 5 bases and J gave up 5 bases, with 13 bases separating them. The CDR3 covers 14 residues.

Notes on this clonotype: Its ends do not fully match the called genes, so a read error is possible. The chain is built from TRBV25-1 and TRBJ2-5; TRBD2 agrees at 10 bases. The CDR3 has 16 amino acids. The germline CDR1 and CDR2 sequences are MGHDK and SYGVNS. This CDR3 is CASSEYGSGGQGTQYF. The CDR3 nucleotides read TGTGCCAGCAGTGAATATGGTAGCGGGGGGCAAGGGACCCAGTACTTC.

The genes are TRBV4-3 and TRBJ2-1, with D perhaps matching TRBD2 (6 bases). The CDR3 loop spans 14 amino acids. The germline V gene has CDR1 LGHNA and CDR2 YSLEER. V was clipped by 1 base and J by 5 bases, with 9 bases between them. The CDR3 spells CASSQVEGNNEQFF. DNA of the CDR3: TGCGCCAGCAGCCAAGTGGAGGGTAACAATGAGCAGTTCTTC.

The chain carries TRBV5-6 and TRBJ1-2; 8 bases are shared with TRBD1. With 4 bases clipped from V and 2 bases from J, the junction kept 10 bases outside the gene matches. Germline assignment: CDR1 SGHDT and CDR2 YYEEEE. The length of the CDR3 is 16 residues. DNA of the CDR3: TGTGCCAGCAGCGAAGGACAGGGCCTTATGAACTATGGCTACACCTTC. Encoded protein: CASSEGQGLMNYGYTF.

The chain joins TRBV20-1 to TRBJ1-6; 7 bases are a match to TRBD1. The germline CDR1 and CDR2 sequences are DFQATT and SNEGSKA (reference sequence). V shed 6 bases and J 9 bases; nucleotides not matched to a gene: 11. This CDR3 is 14 amino acids long. Written as DNA, the CDR3 is TGCAGTGCCCTAACCGACAGGGAGAGTTCACCCCTCCACTTT. Translating gives CSALTDRESSPLHF.

The chain combines TRBV20-1 with TRBJ2-3, with D unclear. Trimming cost V 5 bases and J 0 bases, with 9 bases left between them. CDR3 length equals 13 residues. Germline lookup yields CDR1 DFQATT and CDR2 SNEGSKA (reference sequence). The DNA of the CDR3 is TGCAGTGCTCACCGAACAAGCACAGATACGCAGTATTTT. This encodes CSAHRTSTDTQYF.

The V gene is TRBV24-1, the J gene TRBJ2-1; D uncertain. The V gene's germline CDR1 is KGHDR and CDR2 SFDVKD. This CDR3 contains 12 residues. Trimming cost V 4 bases and J 8 bases, with 8 bases left between them. The CDR3: CATSDPIDEQFF. The CDR3 DNA is TGTGCCACCAGTGACCCAATAGATGAGCAGTTCTTC.

The chain has TRBV12-3 or TRBV12-4 and TRBJ2-1; no definite D call. V was pared by 6 bases and J by 7 bases, with 7 bases between. The length of the CDR3 is 11 residues. For the CDR3, the DNA is TGTGCCAGCAGGGAACAGAATGAGCAGTTCTTC. Its translation is CASREQNEQFF.